The present T cell receptor (beta chain) was sequenced within a study of blood T cell repertoires in COVID-19. Per the germline V gene, CDR1 is SNHLY and CDR2 is FYNNEI. V was shortened by 6 bases and J by 4 bases, with 15 bases between the two germline ends. This CDR3 has 14 amino acids. This clone turned up a few times. Repertoires were generated with immunoSEQ multiplex PCR, while TCRdb's copy carries only in-frame clones and drops some. This table holds under 300,000 clones, 70% to 85% found once. The V call is TRBV2, the J call TRBJ1-2; D uncertain. Sequencing input: peripheral blood. The receptor comes from a woman of 80 years or more with active or convalescent COVID-19. The CDR3, as DNA: TGTGCCAGCAGACGCGAGAGGGAACGCTATGGCTACACCTTC. It specifies CASRRERERYGYTF. The variable domain in full, with the rest retrieved from reference TRBV2 and TRBJ1-2, is EPEVTQTPSHQVTQMGQEVILRCVPISNHLYFYWYRQILGQKVEFLVSFYNNEISEKSEIFDDQFSVERPDGSNFTLKIRSTKLEDSAMYFCASRRERERYGYTFGSGTRLTVV.